This is a list of T cell receptor beta chains from one sample in a study of control samples from healthy donors and cancer patients. TCRdb's copy holds only in-frame clones and misses some; the assay was immunoSEQ multiplex PCR. The sample has about 84,000 clones; 75% to 95% are singletons. Sequencing was performed on blood. These receptors came from a man aged 25-45 years in good health. Both conserved end residues are trimmed from each CDR3. Fields, in order: CDR3 protein, J gene, V gene.

ASSSWRGGDNEQF TRBJ2-1 TRBV6-2/TRBV6-3
ASSLEQTSNQPQH TRBJ1-5 TRBV5-8
ASSPRGRGTSYEQY TRBJ2-7 TRBV6-2/TRBV6-3
ASSDDRDLSYEQY TRBJ2-7 TRBV2
ASSLAGASAEQF TRBJ2-1 TRBV5-1
ASSLHGGLQPQH TRBJ1-5 TRBV6-5
ASSLGPYNQPQH TRBJ1-5 TRBV7-2
ASSLVGAWNTGELF TRBJ2-2 TRBV5-8
ASSLSTSESYNEQF TRBJ2-1 TRBV27
ASSFTGGAEESGYT TRBJ1-2 TRBV9
ASSPDTGTGIGYT TRBJ1-2 TRBV18
ASSSPAGAYNEQF TRBJ2-1 TRBV28
ASSARTGQETQY TRBJ2-5 TRBV6-2/TRBV6-3
ASSRWGRDTGELF TRBJ2-2 TRBV3-1/TRBV3-2
ASSYSKTQY TRBJ2-5 TRBV6-6
ATSRVGTGEWTQY TRBJ2-5 TRBV15
AYLGRPGTEAF TRBJ1-1 TRBV30
ASSLFGSYNEQF TRBJ2-1 TRBV6-5
ASSEEGSGNQPQH TRBJ1-5 TRBV6-1
ATSTRTGTNYNEQF TRBJ2-1 TRBV15
ASSIGLALNTGELF TRBJ2-2 TRBV19
ASGLGAYEQY TRBJ2-7 TRBV6-5
ASSLEGRWGNTIY TRBJ1-3 TRBV7-9
ASSLGPNSPLH TRBJ1-6 TRBV5-6
AWSVGQENQPQH TRBJ1-5 TRBV30
ASSEAQGATYNEQF TRBJ2-1 TRBV10-1
ASSPQPKTGSYGYT TRBJ1-2 TRBV9